These 15 T cell receptor beta chains were all obtained from the same sample, sequenced in a study of T cell repertoires in cytomegalovirus infection. TCRdb used MiXCR to reprocess the reads, holding one entry per CDR3 protein. The sample records roughly 69,000 distinct CDR3 sequences, 20% to 25% being singletons. These receptors are not linked to any known antigen. The input for sequencing was CD8+ T cells from cultured PBMCs, taken from culture after CMV antigen stimulation. These receptor sequences come from a human donor in good health (CMV status not recorded). Some clones in this sample may be carry-over from other donors' samples.

DNA for the CDR3: TGTGCCAGCAGCTTATTGGGAGGGGCAAACGAGCAGTTCTTC. Its protein is CASSLLGGANEQFF. The chain joins TRBV7-6 to TRBJ2-1, with 7 bases matching TRBD2. Germline V gene sequence: CDR1 SGHVS, CDR2 FNYEAQ. Unmatched junction bases numbered 8, after V lost 2 bases and J lost 10 bases. The CDR3 is made up of 14 amino acids. The full variable domain, with the rest looked up from reference TRBV7-6 and TRBJ2-1, is GAGVSQSPRYKVTKRGQDVALRCDPISGHVSLYWYRQALGQGPEFLTYFNYEAQQDKSGLPNDRFSAERPEGSISTLTIQRTEQRDSAMYRCASSLLGGANEQFFGPGTRLTVL.

The rearrangement uses TRBV5-6 and TRBJ1-1; 7 bases fit TRBD1. V lost 1 base, J lost 4 bases, and 7 bases stayed unmatched. The CDR3 totals 15 residues. Germline loops: CDR1 SGHDT, CDR2 YYEEEE. CDR3 DNA: TGTGCCAGCAGCTTGAACAGGGGATTATCCACTGAAGCTTTCTTT. Translating it yields CASSLNRGLSTEAFF.

This clonotype has a handful of counts. This rearrangement joins TRBV18 to TRBJ1-6, with D possibly being TRBD1 (5 bases). CDR1 and CDR2 from the germline V gene are KGHSH and LQKENI. The V end lost 2 bases, the J end lost 0 bases, and 11 bases lay between the germline ends. This CDR3 has 17 residues. CDR3 in DNA: TGTGCCAGCTCACCAGCAGGGCCTGGCTCCTATAATTCACCCCTCCACTTT. It specifies CASSPAGPGSYNSPLHF.

CDR3 in DNA: TGTGCCAGCAGTGCCGGGACAGCTTACAATGAGCAGTTCTTC. This translates into CASSAGTAYNEQFF. The chain uses TRBV6-2 or TRBV6-3 and TRBJ2-1; 7 nucleotides line up with TRBD1. The CDR3 runs 14 residues. V trimming: 5 bases; J trimming: 4 bases; junction bases outside the gene matches: 5. Germline CDR1 reads MNHEY; CDR2 reads SVGEGT.

This chain joins TRBV7-6 and TRBJ2-5; a possible D gene is TRBD1 (5 bases). The V gene lost 0 bases and the J gene lost 2 bases, with 7 bases spanning the gap. The CDR3 contains 14 residues. Germline V gene data show CDR1 as SGHVS and CDR2 as FNYEAQ. CDR3 sequence: CASSLARTQETQYF. CDR3 bases: TGTGCCAGCAGCTTAGCACGGACACAAGAGACCCAGTACTTC.

The rearrangement joins TRBV20-1 to TRBJ1-5, with D possibly TRBD1 on 5 matching bases. Germline CDR1 DFQATT, CDR2 SNEGSKA (reference sequence). The CDR3 loop spans 14 amino acids. With 3 bases removed from V and 3 bases from J, the gap between germline ends came to 12 bases. The CDR3 DNA reads TGCAGTGCTAGGGTCAGGGCGAACAATCAGCCCCAGCATTTT. It specifies CSARVRANNQPQHF.

Of note for this clonotype: At one boundary the junction diverges from the germline segment, which might be a read error. The chain joins TRBV14 to TRBJ2-5; D is undetermined. The length of the CDR3 is 12 residues. Germline loops: CDR1 SGHDN, CDR2 FVKESK. CDR3 in amino acids: CASSQHRLPRDF. CDR3 nucleotides: TGTGCCAGCAGCCAACACCGCCTCCCCCGTGACTTC. Full variable domain (missing parts from reference TRBV14 and TRBJ2-5): EAGVTQFPSHSVIEKGQTVTLRCDPISGHDNLYWYRRVMGKEIKFLLHFVKESKQDESGMPNNRFLAERTGGTYSTLKVQPAELEDSGVYFCASSQHRLPRDFGPGTRLLVL.

V and J are TRBV6-5 and TRBJ2-7; TRBD1 agrees at 7 bases. With 4 bases clipped from V and 4 bases from J, the junction kept 7 bases outside the gene matches. This CDR3 region has 14 residues. Germline assignment: CDR1 MNHEY and CDR2 SVGAGI. CDR3 DNA sequence: TGTGCCAGCAGTTCCCCCCGGACAGGATACGAGCAGTACTTC. Translating gives CASSSPRTGYEQYF.

The chain couples TRBV7-9 to TRBJ2-5; TRBD2 aligns across 10 bases. CDR3 length: 16 amino acids. Germline lookup yields CDR1 SEHNR and CDR2 FQNEAQ (reference sequence). With 4 bases clipped from V and 5 bases from J, the junction kept 10 bases outside the gene matches. The CDR3 reads CASSSALAGERETQYF. The CDR3 bases are TGTGCCAGCAGCTCGGCTCTAGCGGGGGAGAGGGAGACCCAGTACTTC.

This clonotype appeared many times. The chain uses TRBV7-9 and TRBJ2-7; 7 nucleotides line up with TRBD1. The J segment lost 1 base and the V segment lost 5 bases, leaving 8 bases of the junction unmatched. The length of the CDR3 is 15 residues. Germline CDR1 is SEHNR and CDR2 is FQNEAQ (reference sequence). CDR3 sequence (DNA): TGTGCCAGCAGCCTTCCAGGGGGAGCATCCTACGAGCAGTACTTC. Its translation is CASSLPGGASYEQYF.

This clonotype was recorded many times. The V gene is TRBV12-3 or TRBV12-4, the J gene TRBJ1-4, with D possibly TRBD1 on 5 matching bases. Trimming removed 5 bases at V and 0 bases at J, with 13 bases between. This CDR3 comprises 16 residues. This CDR3 reads CASSKTLGATNEKLFF. CDR3 DNA: TGTGCCAGCAGTAAGACGTTGGGGGCAACTAATGAAAAACTGTTTTTT.

The V call is TRBV19, the J call TRBJ2-7; TRBD2 is a possible D gene (6 bases). Between the trimmed V and J ends, which lost 5 bases and 2 bases, there was a span of 16 bases. Germline assignment: CDR1 LNHDA and CDR2 SQIVND (reference sequence). This CDR3 is built from 15 residues. CDR3 loop: CASSPRRGTAYEQYF. In DNA form, the CDR3 reads TGTGCCAGTAGTCCAAGGCGGGGCACGGCCTACGAGCAGTACTTC.

The CDR3 loop is CASSSPGQSYGYTF. The CDR3 nucleotides read TGTGCCAGCAGCTCACCGGGACAGAGCTATGGCTACACCTTC. V gene TRBV11-1 combines with J gene TRBJ1-2; 7 nucleotides line up with TRBD1. The germline gives CDR1 SGHAT, CDR2 FQDESV (reference sequence). The CDR3 totals 14 residues. J lost 4 bases, V lost 4 bases, and 6 bases had no gene match.

The rearrangement uses TRBV6-5 and TRBJ2-1; 8 bases line up with TRBD1. Germline CDR1 and CDR2: MNHEY and SVGAGI. The trim removed 2 bases at V and 7 bases at J, leaving 7 bases unmatched. The CDR3 covers 15 residues. The chain's CDR3 is CASSYVYRGLNEQFF. CDR3 bases: TGTGCCAGCAGTTACGTCTACAGGGGGTTGAATGAGCAGTTCTTC.

J is TRBJ2-6 and V is TRBV19; 8 bases fit TRBD1. Germline V gives CDR1 LNHDA, CDR2 SQIVND (reference sequence). This CDR3 region has 18 residues. Trimming at V came to 3 bases and at J to 2 bases, leaving 9 bases not matched to a gene. This chain's CDR3 is CASSIKTGGSPGANVLTF. CDR3 coding DNA: TGTGCCAGTAGTATCAAAACAGGGGGGAGCCCTGGGGCCAACGTCCTGACTTTC.